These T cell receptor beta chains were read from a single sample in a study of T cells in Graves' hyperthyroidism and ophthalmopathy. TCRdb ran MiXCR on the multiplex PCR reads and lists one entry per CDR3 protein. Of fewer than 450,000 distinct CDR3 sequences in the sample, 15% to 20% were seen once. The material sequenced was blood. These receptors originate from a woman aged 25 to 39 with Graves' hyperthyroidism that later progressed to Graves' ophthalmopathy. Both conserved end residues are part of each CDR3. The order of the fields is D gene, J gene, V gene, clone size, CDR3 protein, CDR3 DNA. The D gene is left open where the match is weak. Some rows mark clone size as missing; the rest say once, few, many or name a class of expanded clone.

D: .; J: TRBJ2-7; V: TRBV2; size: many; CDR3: CASTKRGDAYEQYF; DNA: TGTGCCAGCACAAAAAGGGGGGACGCTTACGAGCAGTACTTC
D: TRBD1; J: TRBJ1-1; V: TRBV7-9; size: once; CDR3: CASRRGQTEAFF; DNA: TGTGCCAGCAGACGGGGACAGACTGAAGCTTTCTTT
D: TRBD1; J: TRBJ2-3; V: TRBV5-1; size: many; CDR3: CASSFDRVSTDTQYF; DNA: TGCGCCAGCAGCTTTGACAGGGTTAGCACAGATACGCAGTATTTT
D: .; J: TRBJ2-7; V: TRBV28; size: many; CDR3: CASSLLGPGRPLEQYF; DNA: TGTGCCAGCAGCCTTCTGGGGCCAGGGAGACCCCTCGAGCAGTACTTC
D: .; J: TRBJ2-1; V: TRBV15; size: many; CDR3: CATSRDLGTYNEQFF; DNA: TGTGCCACCAGCAGAGATCTCGGAACCTACAATGAGCAGTTCTTC
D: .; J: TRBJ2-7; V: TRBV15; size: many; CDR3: CATSRGTDVSYEQYF; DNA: TGTGCCACCAGCAGAGGGACGGACGTCTCCTACGAGCAGTACTTC
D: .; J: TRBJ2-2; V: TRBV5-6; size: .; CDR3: CASSFGGAAGELFF; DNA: TGTGCCAGCAGCTTTGGGGGAGCGGCCGGGGAGCTGTTTTTT
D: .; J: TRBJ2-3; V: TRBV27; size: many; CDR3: CASSPPYRVDTQYF; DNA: TGTGCCAGCAGTCCCCCTTACCGGGTAGATACGCAGTATTTT
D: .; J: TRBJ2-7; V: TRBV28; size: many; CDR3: CASSISRDKQYF; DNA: TGTGCCAGCAGTATTAGTCGTGACAAGCAGTACTTC
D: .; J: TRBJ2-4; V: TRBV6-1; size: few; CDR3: CASSYRGGAKNIQYF; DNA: TGTGCCAGCAGCTACAGGGGGGGCGCCAAAAACATTCAGTACTTC
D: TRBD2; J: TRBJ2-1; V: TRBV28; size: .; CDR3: CASRPAGEGPNEQFF; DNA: TGTGCCAGCAGGCCCGCGGGAGAGGGGCCCAATGAGCAGTTCTTC
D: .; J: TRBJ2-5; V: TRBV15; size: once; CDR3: CATSTRQAQETQYF; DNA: TGTGCCACCAGCACCCGACAGGCCCAAGAGACCCAGTACTTC
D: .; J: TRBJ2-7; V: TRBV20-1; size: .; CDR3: CSARDHAGSYEQYF; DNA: TGCAGTGCTAGAGATCATGCGGGCTCCTATGAGCAGTACTTC
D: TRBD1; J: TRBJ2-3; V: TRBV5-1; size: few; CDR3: CASSYRTGVARDTQYF; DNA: TGCGCCAGCAGCTATCGGACAGGGGTAGCTCGAGATACGCAGTATTTT
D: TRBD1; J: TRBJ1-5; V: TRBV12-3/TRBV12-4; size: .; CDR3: CASSTPDREAQPQHF; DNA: TGTGCCAGCAGTACCCCGGACAGGGAGGCTCAGCCCCAGCATTTT
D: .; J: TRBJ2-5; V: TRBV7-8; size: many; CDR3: CASHGGASQETQYF; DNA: TGTGCCAGCCATGGGGGGGCTTCCCAAGAGACCCAGTACTTC
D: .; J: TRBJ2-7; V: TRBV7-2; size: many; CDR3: CASSLPLTSYEQYF; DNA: TGTGCCAGCAGCTTACCTTTGACGAGCTACGAGCAGTACTTC
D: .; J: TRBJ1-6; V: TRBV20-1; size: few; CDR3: CSARPLHGPPLHF; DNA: TGCAGTGCTAGACCACTCCATGGTCCACCCCTCCACTTT
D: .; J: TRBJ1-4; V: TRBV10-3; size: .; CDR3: CAIRASFNEKLFF; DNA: TGTGCCATTAGGGCCAGTTTTAATGAAAAACTGTTTTTT
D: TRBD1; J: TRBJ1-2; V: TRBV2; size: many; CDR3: CASRHSGTGYGYTF; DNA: TGTGCCAGCAGACATTCCGGGACAGGCTATGGCTACACCTTC
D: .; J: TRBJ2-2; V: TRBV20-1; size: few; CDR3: CSARAPAYPGELFF; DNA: TGCAGTGCTAGAGCCCCTGCTTATCCCGGGGAGCTGTTTTTT
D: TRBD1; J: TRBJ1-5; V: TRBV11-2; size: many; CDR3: CASSLGQGGDYSNQPQHF; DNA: TGTGCCAGCAGCTTGGGACAGGGAGGGGACTATAGCAATCAGCCCCAGCATTTT
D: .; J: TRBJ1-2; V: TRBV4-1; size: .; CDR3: CASSQAGTHYGYTF; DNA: TGCGCCAGCAGCCAGGCCGGGACCCATTATGGCTACACCTTC
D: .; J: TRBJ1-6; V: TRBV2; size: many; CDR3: CASSEPQGNNSPLHF; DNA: TGTGCCAGCAGTGAACCTCAGGGGAATAATTCACCCCTCCACTTT
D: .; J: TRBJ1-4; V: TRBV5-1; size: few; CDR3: CASRTTGQRDEKLFF; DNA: TGCGCCAGCAGGACCACGGGACAACGGGATGAAAAACTGTTTTTT
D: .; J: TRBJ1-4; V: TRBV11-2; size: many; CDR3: CASSQMRGRGEKLFF; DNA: TGTGCCAGCAGCCAAATGAGGGGTAGGGGTGAAAAACTGTTTTTT
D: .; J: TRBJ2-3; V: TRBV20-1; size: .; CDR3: CSAREDAGTDTQYF; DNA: TGCAGTGCTAGAGAAGACGCGGGAACAGATACGCAGTATTTT
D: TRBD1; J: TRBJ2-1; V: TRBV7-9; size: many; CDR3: CASSVSGQGNEQFF; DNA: TGTGCCAGCTCGGTTTCCGGACAGGGGAATGAGCAGTTCTTC
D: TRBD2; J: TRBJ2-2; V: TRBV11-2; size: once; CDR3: CASSSGLAGVTGELFF; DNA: TGTGCCAGCAGCTCGGGACTAGCGGGAGTTACCGGGGAGCTGTTTTTT
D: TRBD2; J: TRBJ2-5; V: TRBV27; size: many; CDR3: CASSIRTSGGQTQYF; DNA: TGTGCCAGCAGTATCCGGACTAGCGGGGGGCAGACCCAGTACTTC
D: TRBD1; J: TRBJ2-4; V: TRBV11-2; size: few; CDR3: CASSLAGQDYKNIQYF; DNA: TGTGCCAGCAGCTTAGCGGGACAGGATTACAAAAACATTCAGTACTTC
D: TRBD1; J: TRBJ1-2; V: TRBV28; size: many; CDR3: CASSQGGGLRRGDGYTF; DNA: TGTGCCAGCAGTCAGGGGGGGGGACTCCGGAGGGGGGATGGCTACACCTTC